These 12 T cell receptor beta chains were sequenced from one sample in a study of shared clonotypes between healthy human individuals. Some clones are missing from TCRdb's copy, which holds only in-frame ones; the method was immunoSEQ multiplex PCR. The sample records about 110,000 clones, roughly 66% being singletons. Sample: memory CD8+ T cells sorted from blood. Subset reported: CD45RO+ cells pooled with CCR7-negative TemRA cells. Source of these receptors: a woman in her twenties or thirties in good health.

The chain is built from TRBV5-1 and TRBJ2-7, with D uncertain. Trimming took 2 bases from V and 4 from J, leaving 16 bases between them. CDR1 and CDR2 from the germline V gene are SGHRS and YFSETQ. The CDR3 loop spans 15 amino acids. The CDR3 sequence is CASSFGKGLFYEQYF. Written as DNA, the CDR3 is TGCGCCAGCAGCTTCGGAAAGGGTCTTTTTTACGAGCAGTACTTC.

This chain links TRBV27 with TRBJ1-5; D might be TRBD1 (5 bases). This CDR3 has 13 residues. Per the germline V gene, CDR1 is MNHEY and CDR2 is SMNVEV (reference sequence). Trimming left V 7 bases short and J 5 bases short, with 12 bases between. CDR3 in amino acids: CASNREGYQPQHF. The CDR3 DNA reads TGTGCCAGCAACCGGGAGGGGTATCAGCCCCAGCATTTT.

The chain recombines TRBV9 with TRBJ2-7; TRBD2 matches 7 bases. J gave up 1 base and V 1 base, and 5 bases lay outside the gene matches. The CDR3 length is 15 residues. Looked up from germline, CDR1 is SGDLS and CDR2 is YYNGEE. The CDR3 DNA reads as TGTGCCAGCAGCGTACATAGCGGGCCTTCCTACGAGCAGTACTTC. This encodes CASSVHSGPSYEQYF.

J is TRBJ2-3 and V is TRBV7-2; the D is unclear. Trimming took 5 bases from V and 6 from J, leaving 12 bases between them. This CDR3 is 13 amino acids long. Germline assignment: CDR1 SGHTA and CDR2 FQGNSA. CDR3 sequence (DNA): TGTGCCAGCAGCCCACCACAGTCCGATACGCAGTATTTT. It is translated as CASSPPQSDTQYF.

The J gene is TRBJ2-5, the V gene TRBV25-1, with a weak D call TRBD1 (6 bases). The last part of the DNA fits TRBJ2-7 better; the J call may be wrong. Germline assignment: CDR1 MGHDK and CDR2 SYGVNS. This CDR3 comprises 17 residues. CDR3 amino acids: CASSAQGQGALSYEQYF. CDR3 coding DNA: TGTGCCAGCAGTGCCCAGGGGCAGGGTGCCCTCTCCTACGAGCAGTACTTC.

The V and J genes are TRBV13 and TRBJ2-3; the match to TRBD1 covers 8 bases. V dropped 5 bases and J dropped 3; count of bases not matched to a gene: 13. This CDR3 is 17 amino acids long. The germline V gene has CDR1 PRHDT and CDR2 FYEKMQ (reference sequence). The CDR3 is CASSVLDRDDFTDTQYF. The CDR3 region has the DNA TGTGCCAGCAGCGTACTGGACAGGGACGATTTTACAGATACGCAGTATTTT.

In its sample, this clone was seen a few times. J is TRBJ1-3 and V is TRBV10-3, with a possible D match to TRBD1 (6 bases). Germline V CDR1 and CDR2: ENHRY, SYGVKD. Trimming took 7 bases from V and 0 from J, leaving 10 bases between them. The CDR3 sequence is 14 residues long. The CDR3 loop reads CAITGTNSGNTIYF. The CDR3 nucleotides are TGTGCCATCACGGGGACAAACTCTGGAAACACCATATATTTT.

This rearrangement joins TRBV7-8 to TRBJ1-3; D remains unclear. CDR1 is SGHVS, CDR2 FQNEAQ, per germline. The CDR3 is 15 residues long. Trimming stripped 5 bases from V and 4 bases from J, with 15 bases between. In nucleotides, the CDR3 is TGTGCCAGCAGCCAAGGACTTGGGGAAGGAAACACCATATATTTT. It yields the protein CASSQGLGEGNTIYF.

The chain couples TRBV19 to TRBJ2-7; no clear D. Trimming stripped 1 base from V and 5 bases from J, with 33 bases between. Per the germline V gene, CDR1 is LNHDA and CDR2 is SQIVND (reference sequence). The CDR3 sequence is 21 residues long. In DNA, the CDR3 is TGTGCCAGTAGTATAGCCGCTCTCCTCCCACCTCGGGCAGGAAGATCCCACGAGCAGTACTTC. Protein sequence: CASSIAALLPPRAGRSHEQYF. Full variable domain (remainder filled in from reference TRBV19 and TRBJ2-7): DGGITQSPKYLFRKEGQNVTLSCEQNLNHDAMYWYRQDPGQGLRLIYYSQIVNDFQKGDIAEGYSVSREKKESFPLTVTSAQKNPTAFYLCASSIAALLPPRAGRSHEQYFGPGTRLTVT.

This clone showed up many times. J is TRBJ2-5 and V is TRBV15; TRBD1 agrees at 9 bases. The CDR3 extends over 15 amino acids. With V trimmed by 4 bases and J by 5 bases, 8 bases remained unmatched. Per the germline V gene, CDR1 is LNHNV and CDR2 is YYDKDF (reference sequence). The CDR3 loop reads CATSIDRGIGETQYF. In DNA form, the CDR3 reads TGTGCCACCAGCATCGACAGGGGGATCGGTGAGACCCAGTACTTC.

The chain recombines TRBV28 with TRBJ2-6, with D possibly matching TRBD2 (5 bases). The CDR3 sequence is 15 residues long. The V and J ends lost 5 bases and 3 bases respectively, with 11 bases between them. The germline V gene encodes CDR1 MDHEN and CDR2 SYDVKM. The CDR3 is CASSEPRGGANVLTF. Here the CDR3 DNA reads TGTGCCAGCAGTGAGCCCCGGGGTGGGGCCAACGTCCTGACTTTC. Based on the CDR3 plus reference TRBV28 and TRBJ2-6, the full variable domain is DVKVTQSSRYLVKRTGEKVFLECVQDMDHENMFWYRQDPGLGLRLIYFSYDVKMKEKGDIPEGYSVSREKKERFSLILESASTNQTSMYLCASSEPRGGANVLTFGAGSRLTVL.

This chain uses TRBV5-1 with TRBJ1-2; D gene unclear. V shed 1 base and J shed 6 bases, with 13 bases lying between them. CDR3 length: 14 amino acids. Germline CDR1 SGHRS, CDR2 YFSETQ. The CDR3 is CASSLFGGKDGYTF. DNA of the CDR3: TGCGCCAGCAGCTTGTTTGGAGGGAAGGATGGCTACACCTTC.